The 32 T cell receptor beta chains below come from one sample, sequenced in a study of blood T cell repertoires in COVID-19. Clones were read by immunoSEQ multiplex PCR, and TCRdb kept only the in-frame ones, dropping some. This table has about 370,000 clones, roughly 86% appearing once. The material sequenced was PBMCs or T cells enriched from blood (not recorded which). The receptor set was obtained from a woman aged 25 to 39 who had recovered from COVID-19.

The genes are TRBV27 and TRBJ1-2; D may be TRBD1 (5 bases). The V end lost 2 bases, the J end lost 8 bases, and 12 bases lay between the germline ends. The CDR3 is 13 residues long. Germline CDR1 reads MNHEY; CDR2 reads SMNVEV (reference sequence). The CDR3 DNA is TGTGCCAGCAGTTTACGGGGGGAAGGGGGCTACACCTTC. It yields the protein CASSLRGEGGYTF.

The chain employs TRBV29-1 and TRBJ2-1; weak D call: TRBD1 (5 bases). The germline gives CDR1 SQVTM, CDR2 ANQGSEA. V was shortened by 2 bases and J by 7 bases, with 18 bases between the two germline ends. This CDR3 has 15 amino acids. CDR3 DNA sequence: TGCAGCGTTGAAACCCCTGGGGCGGCTAGGAATGAGCAGTTCTTC. Residues: CSVETPGAARNEQFF.

The chain links TRBV11-1 to TRBJ1-3; perhaps TRBD1 as D (5 bases). Trimming cost V 1 base and J 2 bases, with 12 bases left between them. Germline V CDR1 and CDR2: SGHAT, FQDESV (reference sequence). The CDR3 covers 16 residues. The CDR3 DNA follows: TGTGCCAGCAGCTTAGATCGAGGGACTCCTGGAAACACCATATATTTT. Translating it yields CASSLDRGTPGNTIYF.

The chain combines TRBV13 with TRBJ1-2; TRBD1 might be the D (6 bases). Trimming cost V 5 bases and J 6 bases, with 13 bases left between them. This CDR3 has 13 residues. In germline, CDR1 is PRHDT, CDR2 FYEKMQ (reference sequence). The CDR3 reads CASSIQGFDGYTF. The CDR3 DNA follows: TGTGCCAGCAGCATACAGGGATTCGATGGCTACACCTTC. Using reference TRBV13 and TRBJ1-2 for the parts outside the CDR3, the full variable domain is AAGVIQSPRHLIKEKRETATLKCYPIPRHDTVYWYQQGPGQDPQFLISFYEKMQSDKGSIPDRFSAQQFSDYHSELNMSSLELGDSALYFCASSIQGFDGYTFGSGTRLTVV.

V is TRBV6-5 and J is TRBJ2-7, with 7 bases identical to TRBD1. CDR1 and CDR2 from the germline V gene are MNHEY and SVGAGI. After removal of 6 bases from V and 6 bases from J, the junction contained 11 bases not matched to a gene. The length of the CDR3 is 14 residues. CDR3 residues: CASRKDRVLLEQYF. CDR3 nucleotides: TGTGCCAGCAGGAAAGACAGGGTCCTCCTCGAGCAGTACTTC.

CDR3 sequence reads: CASVGPLAEKLFF. The CDR3 DNA is TGTGCCTCTGTGGGCCCTCTCGCTGAAAAACTGTTTTTT. The rearrangement links TRBV19 to TRBJ1-4; no reliable D call. V dropped 11 bases and J dropped 7 bases, with 17 bases sitting between them. From germline, CDR1 is LNHDA and CDR2 SQIVND (reference sequence). This CDR3 is built from 13 residues.

This chain joins TRBV25-1 and TRBJ1-2, with TRBD1 identical over 7 bases. This CDR3 region has 14 residues. Trimming at V came to 6 bases and at J to 4 bases, leaving 8 bases not matched to a gene. Germline V gene data show CDR1 as MGHDK and CDR2 as SYGVNS. CDR3 in DNA: TGTGCCAGCAGGAAAGGGGGCGGCCCCTATGGCTACACCTTC. Translation: CASRKGGGPYGYTF.

The V gene is TRBV5-1, the J gene TRBJ2-2; D may be TRBD2 (5 bases). Germline CDR1 is SGHRS and CDR2 is YFSETQ. The CDR3 is 14 amino acids. Trimming pared 7 bases from V and 8 bases from J, leaving 18 bases between. CDR3 nucleotide sequence: TGCGCCAGCTTCGCGGCGGCTGGAGGTGGGGAGCTGTTTTTT. It yields the protein CASFAAAGGGELFF.

The chain has TRBV2 and TRBJ1-2; TRBD1 agrees at 8 bases. The germline CDR1 and CDR2 sequences are SNHLY and FYNNEI. Unmatched junction bases numbered 9, after V lost 4 bases and J lost 8 bases. The CDR3 length is 14 residues. CDR3 in amino acids: CASSAEDRVGGYTF. The CDR3 DNA reads TGTGCCAGCAGTGCAGAGGACAGGGTCGGGGGCTACACCTTC.

The J gene is TRBJ2-1, the V gene TRBV11-3; maybe TRBD1 (6 bases). Trimming cost V 5 bases and J 8 bases, with 13 bases left between them. The CDR3 is made up of 13 amino acids. Germline CDR1 and CDR2: SGHNT and YENEEA. For the CDR3, the DNA is TGTGCCAGCAGCCGCAGTCACAGGGATGAGCAGTTCTTC. It specifies CASSRSHRDEQFF.

The V call is TRBV4-1, the J call TRBJ2-1, with D possibly being TRBD2 (5 bases). The CDR3 has 14 amino acids. Germline CDR1 reads MGHRA; CDR2 reads YSYEKL. V lost 1 base, J lost 8 bases, and 12 bases lay in between. The CDR3 DNA reads as TGCGCCAGCAGCCAAGGCCTCCCTAGCTATGAGCAGTTCTTC. This encodes CASSQGLPSYEQFF.

The chain couples TRBV4-2 to TRBJ2-2; D may be TRBD2 (7 bases). V lost 0 bases, J lost 6 bases, and 17 bases lay in between. This CDR3 spans 17 amino acids. Germline-derived CDR1 and CDR2 are LGHNA and YNFKEQ. The CDR3 DNA sequence: TGTGCCAGCAGCCAAGATCCGGGGGGCTCCTGGGCCGGGGAGCTGTTTTTT. It yields the protein CASSQDPGGSWAGELFF.

The rearrangement links TRBV6-5 to TRBJ1-3, with a weak D call TRBD1 (5 bases). V lost 4 bases and J 0 bases, leaving 13 bases between the germline ends. CDR3 length: 16 residues. Per germline, CDR1 MNHEY and CDR2 SVGAGI. The CDR3 nucleotides are TGTGCCAGCAGTTTCGACAGTGCGAGCTCTGGAAACACCATATATTTT. This sequence encodes CASSFDSASSGNTIYF.

V usage is TRBV4-3 and J usage is TRBJ2-7, with TRBD1 matching 7 bases. The CDR3 is 14 amino acids. Germline CDR1 reads LGHNA; CDR2 reads YSLEER. V gave up 3 bases and J gave up 2 bases; unmatched junction bases: 4. The CDR3 nucleotides read TGCGCCAGCAGCCATGAACAGGGGCCCTACGAGCAGTACTTC. Translation: CASSHEQGPYEQYF.

V usage is TRBV24-1 and J usage is TRBJ2-3, with 8 bases matching TRBD2. The CDR3 spans 15 residues. V gave up 3 bases and J gave up 0 bases; unmatched junction bases: 1. Germline CDR1 reads KGHDR; CDR2 reads SFDVKD. CDR3: CATSDPSGSTDTQYF. The CDR3 DNA follows: TGTGCCACCAGTGATCCTAGCGGGAGCACAGATACGCAGTATTTT.

This chain joins TRBV5-8 and TRBJ2-1, with D perhaps TRBD2 (5 bases). Per germline, CDR1 SGHTS and CDR2 YDEGEE. The V end was cut by 4 bases, the J end by 9 bases, with 14 bases between. The CDR3 spans 13 residues. The CDR3 loop is CASSRRGFREQFF. As DNA, the CDR3 is TGTGCCAGCAGCCGCCGGGGATTTCGTGAGCAGTTCTTC.

The chain has TRBV30 and TRBJ2-2; D possibly corresponds to TRBD1 (6 bases). Per the germline V gene, CDR1 is GTSNPN and CDR2 is SVGIG (reference sequence). Trimming removed 5 bases from V and 7 bases from J, with 14 bases in between. There are 13 residues in the CDR3. This chain's CDR3 is CAWADRLFGELFF. As DNA, the CDR3 is TGTGCCTGGGCCGACAGGTTATTCGGGGAGCTGTTTTTT.

This sequence joins TRBV29-1 and TRBJ2-1; D is possibly TRBD1 (7 bases). The CDR3 spans 11 residues. Trimming pared 5 bases from V and 9 bases from J, leaving 11 bases between. CDR1 and CDR2 (germline): SQVTM, ANQGSEA. The CDR3 DNA reads TGCAGCGTTTTCCAGGGGGGTGAGCAGTTCTTC. Its protein product is CSVFQGGEQFF.

This chain links TRBV7-2 with TRBJ2-5, with 7 bases that match TRBD2. The CDR3 has 14 residues. Germline V gives CDR1 SGHTA, CDR2 FQGNSA. V lost 1 base, J lost 4 bases, and 3 bases stayed unmatched. CDR3 DNA: TGTGCCAGCAGCTTAGTAGCTAGCGGAGAGACCCAGTACTTC. Amino acids: CASSLVASGETQYF.

The chain joins TRBV19 to TRBJ1-5; D remains unclear. With 7 bases removed from V and 0 bases from J, the gap between germline ends came to 13 bases. CDR1 LNHDA and CDR2 SQIVND come from the germline V gene (reference sequence). This CDR3 contains 15 residues. The CDR3 loop is CASTPSGYSNQPQHF. CDR3 coding DNA: TGTGCCAGTACCCCCTCGGGGTATAGCAATCAGCCCCAGCATTTT.

This clone has more than one count but fewer than ten. This chain connects TRBV7-2 to TRBJ1-5; D is uncertain. Trimming cost V 1 base and J 0 bases, with 7 bases left between them. Germline-derived CDR1 and CDR2 are SGHTA and FQGNSA. The CDR3 is made up of 15 amino acids. DNA for the CDR3: TGTGCCAGCAGCTTAGGGACTTATAGCAATCAGCCCCAGCATTTT. Translated, it gives CASSLGTYSNQPQHF.

V is TRBV27 and J is TRBJ1-6, with unresolved D. The CDR3 loop spans 19 amino acids. Trimming took off 4 bases at V and 0 bases at J, with 19 bases between the two ends. CDR1 MNHEY and CDR2 SMNVEV come from the germline V gene (reference sequence). The CDR3 region is CASSYQAPGYTSYNSPLHF. The CDR3 DNA is TGTGCCAGCAGTTACCAGGCGCCGGGATATACCTCCTATAATTCACCCCTCCACTTT.

The chain is built from TRBV7-9 and TRBJ1-2; no definite D call. Germline assignment: CDR1 SEHNR and CDR2 FQNEAQ (reference sequence). Deletions cut 5 bases from V and 4 bases from J, with 17 bases between. The CDR3 is 15 residues long. The DNA of the CDR3 is TGTGCCAGCAGCCCCCAGGAGGGCGATGTCTATGGCTACACCTTC. The encoded protein is CASSPQEGDVYGYTF.

The chain carries TRBV12-5 and TRBJ1-3, with D unclear. The germline gives CDR1 LGHNT, CDR2 FRNRAP. The CDR3 runs 14 residues. V shed 1 base and J shed 4 bases, with 8 bases lying between them. The CDR3 bases are TGTGCTAGTGGTTTGGCGGTTTGGGGAAACACCATATATTTT. Translating gives CASGLAVWGNTIYF.

The V gene is TRBV10-3, the J gene TRBJ1-1, with D perhaps TRBD1 (6 bases). The CDR3 runs 13 residues. Germline V gene sequence: CDR1 ENHRY, CDR2 SYGVKD. V shed 6 bases and J shed 1 base, with 9 bases lying between them. CDR3 sequence reads: CAIRATGNTEAFF. The CDR3 nucleotides are TGTGCCATCAGGGCGACAGGGAACACTGAAGCTTTCTTT.

The rearrangement uses TRBV24-1 and TRBJ1-2, with a weak D call TRBD1 (5 bases). The CDR3 runs 14 residues. Looked up from germline, CDR1 is KGHDR and CDR2 is SFDVKD. V was trimmed by 0 bases and J by 2 bases, leaving 6 bases between them. As DNA, the CDR3 is TGTGCCACCAGTGATTTGGGGGGGAACTATGGCTACACCTTC. Translation: CATSDLGGNYGYTF.

This chain joins TRBV6-4 and TRBJ2-3; tentative D call: TRBD1 (6 bases). This CDR3 is 15 amino acids long. Trimming left V 6 bases short and J 0 bases short, with 13 bases between. Germline loops: CDR1 MRHNA, CDR2 SNTAGT. CDR3 protein: CASSTGTTSTDTQYF. In DNA, the CDR3 is TGTGCCAGCAGCACCGGGACAACTAGCACAGATACGCAGTATTTT.

The J gene is TRBJ1-5, the V gene TRBV7-2, with 9 bases matching TRBD1. The germline V gene has CDR1 SGHTA and CDR2 FQGNSA. After removal of 5 bases from V and 1 base from J, the junction contained 3 bases not matched to a gene. CDR3 length: 15 amino acids. The DNA for the CDR3 is TGTGCCAGCAGCCGGGACAGGGCCAGCAATCAGCCCCAGCATTTT. Its translation is CASSRDRASNQPQHF.

The CDR3 bases are TGTGCCAGCAGCTTCAAAAATGAAGCTTTCTTT. Translated, it gives CASSFKNEAFF. The V call is TRBV7-3, the J call TRBJ1-1; D call uncertain. The germline gives CDR1 SGHTA, CDR2 FQGTGA. The V gene lost 3 bases and the J gene lost 7 bases, with 6 bases spanning the gap. The CDR3 totals 11 residues.

This sequence joins TRBV4-1 and TRBJ1-1; no firm D call. V lost 1 base, J lost 7 bases, and 10 bases lay in between. The CDR3 is 13 residues long. Germline assignment: CDR1 MGHRA and CDR2 YSYEKL. CDR3 coding DNA: TGCGCCAGCAGCCAAGGTCAGGCCTATGAAGCTTTCTTT. The encoded protein is CASSQGQAYEAFF.

The chain links TRBV9 to TRBJ1-4, with D possibly being TRBD1 (6 bases). Germline-derived CDR1 and CDR2 are SGDLS and YYNGEE. Deletions cut 4 bases from V and 7 bases from J, with 17 bases between. The CDR3 runs 15 residues. CDR3 protein: CASSQGRGHSEKLFF. The CDR3 DNA follows: TGTGCCAGCAGCCAGGGGAGGGGACACAGTGAAAAACTGTTTTTT. Full variable domain (rest looked up from reference TRBV9 and TRBJ1-4): DSGVTQTPKHLITATGQRVTLRCSPRSGDLSVYWYQQSLDQGLQFLIQYYNGEERAKGNILERFSAQQFPDLHSELNLSSLELGDSALYFCASSQGRGHSEKLFFGSGTQLSVL.

This rearrangement joins TRBV5-6 to TRBJ2-2; possible D gene TRBD2, 5 bases. The CDR3 has 16 residues. Germline-derived CDR1 and CDR2 are SGHDT and YYEEEE. Trimming took off 1 base at V and 0 bases at J, with 10 bases between the two ends. This chain's CDR3 is CASSLFWGANTGELFF. The CDR3 nucleotides read TGTGCCAGCAGCTTGTTCTGGGGAGCGAACACCGGGGAGCTGTTTTTT.